This T cell receptor beta chain stems from a study of identical twins. Points from the study as a whole: Cord blood beta clonotypes present at high abundance carried fewer insertions; no such pattern appeared in memory repertoires. A partial confounding effect on zero-insertion analyses could come from invariant MAIT and iNKT cells.

Trimming shortened V by 0 bases and J by 6 bases, and 6 bases separated the two germline ends. This CDR3 spans 13 amino acids. Germline-derived CDR1 and CDR2 are MGHRA and YSYEKL. This clonotype has just a few counts. Its antigen is undetermined. With template switching, a universal primer site was added, and the cDNA carried unique molecular identifiers. In TCRdb, the 5' RACE reads were re-called with MiXCR into one record per CDR3 protein. The table shows around 550,000 distinct CDR3 sequences, with around 15% occurring only once. Another study also made use of these data, one on yellow fever vaccine responses in identical twins.

The TCR was taken from a young woman in good health. Sequencing was done on a sample of CD4+ T cells sorted from blood. V and J are TRBV4-1 and TRBJ1-5; D uncertain. The CDR3 loop is CASSQEGSQPQHF. DNA of the CDR3: TGCGCCAGCAGCCAAGAAGGCAGTCAGCCCCAGCATTTT.